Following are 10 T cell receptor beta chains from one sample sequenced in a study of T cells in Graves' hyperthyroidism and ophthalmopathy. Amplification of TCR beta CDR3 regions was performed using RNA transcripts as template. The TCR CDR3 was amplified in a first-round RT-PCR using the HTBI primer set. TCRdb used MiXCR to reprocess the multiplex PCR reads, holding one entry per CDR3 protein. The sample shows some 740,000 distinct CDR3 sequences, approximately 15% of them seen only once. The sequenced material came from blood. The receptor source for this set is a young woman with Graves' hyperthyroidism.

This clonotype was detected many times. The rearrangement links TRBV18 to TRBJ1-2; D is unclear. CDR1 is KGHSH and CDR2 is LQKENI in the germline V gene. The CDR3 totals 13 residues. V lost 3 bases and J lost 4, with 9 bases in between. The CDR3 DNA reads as TGTGCCAGCTCACCGGAACGGACCTATGGCTACACCTTC. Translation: CASSPERTYGYTF.

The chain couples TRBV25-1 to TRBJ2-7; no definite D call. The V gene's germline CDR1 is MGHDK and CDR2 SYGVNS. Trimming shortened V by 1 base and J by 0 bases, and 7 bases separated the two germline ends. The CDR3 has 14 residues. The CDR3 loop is CASSESASSYEQYF. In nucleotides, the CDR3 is TGTGCCAGCAGTGAATCTGCCTCCTCCTACGAGCAGTACTTC.

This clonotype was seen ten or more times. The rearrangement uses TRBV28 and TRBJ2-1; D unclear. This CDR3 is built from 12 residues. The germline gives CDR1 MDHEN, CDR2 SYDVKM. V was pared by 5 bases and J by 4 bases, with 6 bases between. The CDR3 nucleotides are TGTGCCAGCAGTGAGATGTACAATGAGCAGTTCTTC. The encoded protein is CASSEMYNEQFF.

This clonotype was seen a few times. CDR3 nucleotides: TGTGCCATCAGCAATTCGGACAGGAAAAAGGGCTATGGCTACACCTTC. This encodes CAISNSDRKKGYGYTF. V usage is TRBV10-3 and J usage is TRBJ1-2; 7 positions agree with TRBD1. This CDR3 is built from 16 residues. CDR1 and CDR2 (germline): ENHRY, SYGVKD. The J segment lost 4 bases and the V segment lost 6 bases, leaving 14 bases of the junction unmatched.

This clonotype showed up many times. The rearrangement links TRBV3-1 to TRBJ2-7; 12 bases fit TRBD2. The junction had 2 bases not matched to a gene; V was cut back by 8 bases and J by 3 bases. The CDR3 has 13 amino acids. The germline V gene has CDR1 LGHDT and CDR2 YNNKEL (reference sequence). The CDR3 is CASGLAGHYEQYF. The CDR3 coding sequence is TGTGCCAGCGGACTAGCGGGACACTACGAGCAGTACTTC.

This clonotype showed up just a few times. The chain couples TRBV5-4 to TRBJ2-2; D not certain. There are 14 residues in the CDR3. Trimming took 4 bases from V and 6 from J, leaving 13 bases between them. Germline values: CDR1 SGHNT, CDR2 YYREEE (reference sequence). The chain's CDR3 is CASSPLTVSGELFF. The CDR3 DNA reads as TGTGCCAGCAGCCCCCTTACGGTTTCCGGGGAGCTGTTTTTT.

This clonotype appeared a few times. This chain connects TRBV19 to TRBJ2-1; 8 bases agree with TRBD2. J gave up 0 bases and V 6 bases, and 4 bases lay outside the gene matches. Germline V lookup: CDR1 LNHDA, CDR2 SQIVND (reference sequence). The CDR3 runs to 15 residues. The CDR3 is CASRSGGRSYNEQFF. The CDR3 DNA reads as TGTGCCAGTAGGAGCGGGGGCCGCTCCTACAATGAGCAGTTCTTC.

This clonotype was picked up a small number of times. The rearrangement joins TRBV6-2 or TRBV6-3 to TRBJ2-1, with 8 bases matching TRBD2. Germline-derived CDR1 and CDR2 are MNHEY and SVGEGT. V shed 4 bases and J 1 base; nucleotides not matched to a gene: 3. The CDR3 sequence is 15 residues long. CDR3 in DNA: TGTGCCAGCAGTTTTAGCGGGATATCCTACAATGAGCAGTTCTTC. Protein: CASSFSGISYNEQFF.

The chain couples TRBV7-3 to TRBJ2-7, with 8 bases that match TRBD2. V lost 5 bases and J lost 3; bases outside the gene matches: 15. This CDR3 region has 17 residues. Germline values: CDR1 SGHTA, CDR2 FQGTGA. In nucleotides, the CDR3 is TGTGCCAGCAGCCAAGCCCCCCAAGGAGCGGGAGTCTACGAGCAGTACTTC. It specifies CASSQAPQGAGVYEQYF.

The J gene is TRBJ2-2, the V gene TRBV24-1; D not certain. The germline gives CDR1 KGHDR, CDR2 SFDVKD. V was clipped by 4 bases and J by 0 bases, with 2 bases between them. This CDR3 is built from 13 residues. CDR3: CATSDTNTGELFF. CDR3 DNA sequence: TGTGCCACCAGTGACACGAACACCGGGGAGCTGTTTTTT.